These T cell receptor beta chains were read from a single sample in a study of T cells after yellow fever vaccination. TCRdb ran MiXCR on the 5' RACE reads and lists one entry per CDR3 protein. The table records under 300,000 distinct CDR3 sequences, approximately 6.8% of them present only once. Source: CD4+ T cells sorted from PBMCs, taken on the day of the yellow fever booster vaccination. The origin of the receptors is a man aged 25 to 40 who received the YFV17D yellow fever vaccine. The CDR3 runs from the conserved cysteine through the conserved F or W. The order of the fields is V gene, clone size, CDR3 protein. Clone size is shown for a subset of rows, as once, few, many or a class of expanded clone.

V: TRBV4-3; size: few; CDR3: CASSQDPGASTGELFF
V: TRBV7-2; size: few; CDR3: CASSQSGRAYEQFF
V: TRBV25-1; size: few; CDR3: CASSVSSRWGYTF
V: TRBV19; size: NA; CDR3: CASSRGTEVYEQYF
V: TRBV20-1; size: NA; CDR3: CSASPPGGTDTQYF
V: TRBV5-1; size: many; CDR3: CASSWATEANIQYF
V: TRBV3-1; size: NA; CDR3: CASSQDFLAGGETQYF
V: TRBV6-5; size: NA; CDR3: CASSYLKDSPQHF
V: TRBV20-1; size: NA; CDR3: CSGSAPGGWNEQFF
V: TRBV29-1; size: many; CDR3: CSVGLGFSEQYF
V: TRBV12-3/TRBV12-4; size: many; CDR3: CASSLSGQGAQGYTF
V: TRBV28; size: many; CDR3: CASSPRLAGGREQYF
V: TRBV7-2; size: NA; CDR3: CASSLGQEGTQYF
V: TRBV5-1; size: NA; CDR3: CASSLATKAADTQYF
V: TRBV7-2; size: NA; CDR3: CASSLAGTSGYNEQFF
V: TRBV14; size: many; CDR3: CASSRLGTLETQYF
V: TRBV6-1; size: few; CDR3: CASSRLSVAKNIQYF
V: TRBV7-2; size: NA; CDR3: CASNEFRGPGGYTF
V: TRBV5-1; size: many; CDR3: CASSFGGRASDEQFF
V: TRBV12-3/TRBV12-4; size: NA; CDR3: CASSFGGAAEQFF
V: TRBV18; size: many; CDR3: CASSLNRAGSSYEQYF
V: TRBV5-4; size: many; CDR3: CASSRTRLALNNEQFF
V: TRBV12-3/TRBV12-4; size: many; CDR3: CASTLTQGAYGYTF
V: TRBV7-9; size: few; CDR3: CASSSRGELFF
V: TRBV5-6; size: many; CDR3: CASSFGGITYEQYF
V: TRBV19; size: many; CDR3: CASLTSGLAKNIQYF
V: TRBV7-8; size: NA; CDR3: CASSPLRWVYEQYF
V: TRBV19; size: NA; CDR3: CASSLAGDRYGYTF
V: TRBV15; size: few; CDR3: CATSRGNLQGNYGYTF
V: TRBV9; size: few; CDR3: CASSNTGDGYTF
V: TRBV7-6; size: many; CDR3: CASSLAGGSNQPQHF
V: TRBV5-1; size: many; CDR3: CASSLGDSGYGYTF